The 14 T cell receptor beta chains in this list originate from one sample, sequenced in a study of CD8 T cells in ankylosing spondylitis. MiXCR, applied by TCRdb to the 5' RACE reads, yields one record per CDR3 protein. The sample has some 200,000 distinct CDR3 sequences, 9.5% to 15% seen once; the top ten hold about 15%. Sequenced input: blood, either unsorted or a sorted T cell fraction (not recorded which). These receptors were taken from a male donor with ankylosing spondylitis or in good health (not recorded which).

This sequence joins TRBV10-2 and TRBJ2-2; TRBD2 matches at 7 bases. CDR3 length: 17 amino acids. Germline V gives CDR1 WSHSY, CDR2 SAAADI. After removal of 7 bases from V and 2 bases from J, the junction contained 13 bases not matched to a gene. CDR3 DNA: TGCGCCAGCACTGAATCGGGACTAACACTAAACACCGGGGAGCTGTTTTTT. This gives the protein CASTESGLTLNTGELFF.

This clonotype was counted between two and nine times. The CDR3 loop reads CAITGGSPNGRNEQFF. The CDR3 DNA reads TGTGCCATAACGGGGGGCTCCCCCAATGGTAGGAATGAGCAGTTCTTC. This chain uses TRBV30 with TRBJ2-1, with D perhaps matching TRBD2 (7 bases). There are 16 residues in the CDR3. Germline V gives CDR1 GTSNPN, CDR2 SVGIG (reference sequence). V was cut by 8 bases and J by 7 bases, with 27 bases left in between.

The chain links TRBV4-1 to TRBJ1-1; D is perhaps TRBD1 (6 bases). The germline V and J ends were trimmed by 3 bases and 0 bases, with 11 bases remaining between them. Germline V gene lookup returns CDR1 MGHRA and CDR2 YSYEKL. The CDR3 is 15 amino acids. The CDR3 DNA follows: TGCGCCAGCAGCCAGAGAGGGGGGATGAACACTGAAGCTTTCTTT. Its translation is CASSQRGGMNTEAFF.

The rearrangement joins TRBV15 to TRBJ1-5, with D possibly being TRBD1 (5 bases). The CDR3 is 17 amino acids. Looked up from germline, CDR1 is LNHNV and CDR2 is YYDKDF (reference sequence). V gave up 1 base and J gave up 2 bases, with 15 bases separating them. In DNA form, the CDR3 reads TGTGCCACCAGCAGAGTAACTGGGACGGGCGGCAATCAGCCCCAGCATTTT. This encodes CATSRVTGTGGNQPQHF. The entire variable domain, with the rest obtained from reference TRBV15 and TRBJ1-5, is as follows: DAMVIQNPRYQVTQFGKPVTLSCSQTLNHNVMYWYQQKSSQAPKLLFHYYDKDFNNEADTPDNFQSRRPNTSFCFLDIRSPGLGDTAMYLCATSRVTGTGGNQPQHFGDGTRLSIL.

This chain uses TRBV27 with TRBJ2-3, with 8 nucleotides matching TRBD2. The germline V gene has CDR1 MNHEY and CDR2 SMNVEV (reference sequence). The CDR3 has 17 residues. Germline trimming cut 2 bases from V and 2 bases from J; bases unmatched to any gene: 9. CDR3 region: CASSLDSSGLLTDTQYF. The CDR3 DNA is TGTGCCAGCAGTTTAGATTCTAGCGGGCTCCTCACAGATACGCAGTATTTT.

This rearrangement joins TRBV4-1 to TRBJ1-3, with D unresolved. This CDR3 is 15 amino acids long. Germline lookup yields CDR1 MGHRA and CDR2 YSYEKL. Trimming cost V 8 bases and J 4 bases, with 18 bases left between them. The CDR3: CASDPSPGAGNTIYF. The CDR3 nucleotides are TGCGCCAGCGACCCTTCACCGGGAGCCGGAAACACCATATATTTT.

There are many counts of this clonotype. The chain has TRBV5-1 and TRBJ2-7; TRBD1 matches 7 bases. Trimming removed 9 bases from V and 3 bases from J; junction bases left unmatched: 12. This CDR3 contains 14 residues. Germline values: CDR1 SGHRS, CDR2 YFSETQ. The CDR3 region is CATSDGTANYEQYF. The CDR3 DNA follows: TGCGCCACTTCTGACGGGACAGCGAACTACGAGCAGTACTTC.

This clonotype was recorded at least ten times. The chain has TRBV11-2 and TRBJ2-5; D unresolved. Germline CDR1 and CDR2: SGHAT and FQNNGV. The V gene lost 3 bases and the J gene lost 1 base, with 9 bases spanning the gap. This CDR3 spans 14 amino acids. The CDR3 loop reads CASSFWGSQETQYF. The CDR3 DNA follows: TGTGCCAGCAGCTTCTGGGGTAGCCAAGAGACCCAGTACTTC.

This chain connects TRBV28 to TRBJ2-7, with TRBD1 matching over 8 bases. Unmatched junction bases numbered 9, after V lost 8 bases and J lost 0 bases. CDR1 MDHEN and CDR2 SYDVKM come from the germline V gene. The length of the CDR3 is 15 residues. This chain's CDR3 is CASPLQGASSYEQYF. DNA for the CDR3: TGTGCCAGCCCCCTTCAGGGGGCTTCCTCCTACGAGCAGTACTTC. Full variable domain (missing parts from reference TRBV28 and TRBJ2-7): DVKVTQSSRYLVKRTGEKVFLECVQDMDHENMFWYRQDPGLGLRLIYFSYDVKMKEKGDIPEGYSVSREKKERFSLILESASTNQTSMYLCASPLQGASSYEQYFGPGTRLTVT.

DNA of the CDR3: TGTGCCAGCAGTGAAGCGAAACCACTCATGAACACTGAAGCTTTCTTT. Translating it yields CASSEAKPLMNTEAFF. The chain recombines TRBV2 with TRBJ1-1; D gene ambiguous. The V gene's germline CDR1 is SNHLY and CDR2 FYNNEI. This CDR3 contains 16 residues. Trimming stripped 0 bases from V and 0 bases from J, with 11 bases between. Filled out from reference TRBV2 and TRBJ1-1, the complete variable domain reads EPEVTQTPSHQVTQMGQEVILRCVPISNHLYFYWYRQILGQKVEFLVSFYNNEISEKSEIFDDQFSVERPDGSNFTLKIRSTKLEDSAMYFCASSEAKPLMNTEAFFGQGTRLTVV.

This clonotype showed up just a few times. The V gene is TRBV7-6, the J gene TRBJ2-3; 15 bases match TRBD2. The trim removed 1 base at V and 4 bases at J, leaving 6 bases unmatched. Per the germline V gene, CDR1 is SGHVS and CDR2 is FNYEAQ. There are 18 residues in the CDR3. In DNA form, the CDR3 reads TGTGCCAGCAGCTTAGGGACTAGCGGGAGGGCCGGACCAGATACGCAGTATTTT. The encoded protein is CASSLGTSGRAGPDTQYF.

The chain uses TRBV4-2 and TRBJ2-1, with D perhaps matching TRBD2 (5 bases). The CDR3 runs to 17 residues. Between the trimmed V and J ends, which lost 2 bases and 0 bases, there was a span of 14 bases. From germline, CDR1 is LGHNA and CDR2 YNFKEQ. The CDR3 DNA reads as TGTGCCAGCAGCCAACCGGACCGGGAAAGCTCCTACAATGAGCAGTTCTTC. This translates into CASSQPDRESSYNEQFF.

This chain uses TRBV6-5 with TRBJ2-7; no reliable D call. The CDR3 totals 16 residues. V lost 0 bases and J 0 bases, leaving 12 bases between the germline ends. Per germline, CDR1 MNHEY and CDR2 SVGAGI. The CDR3 is CASSYSRAPSSYEQYF. The CDR3 region has the DNA TGTGCCAGCAGTTACTCTCGGGCACCGAGCTCCTACGAGCAGTACTTC.

This clonotype was seen more than once but under ten times. V gene TRBV5-6 combines with J gene TRBJ2-5, with D perhaps assigned TRBD1 or TRBD2 (5 bases each). Germline CDR1 reads SGHDT; CDR2 reads YYEEEE. Trimming pared 3 bases from V and 0 bases from J, leaving 6 bases between. This CDR3 has 13 residues. This CDR3 reads CASSWGHQETQYF. CDR3 nucleotide sequence: TGTGCCAGCAGCTGGGGACACCAAGAGACCCAGTACTTC.